The rows below give T cell receptor beta chains drawn from one sample of a study of shared clonotypes between healthy human individuals. Using immunoSEQ multiplex PCR, the repertoire was profiled, and TCRdb retains in-frame clones only, with some absent. The sample holds under 1,100,000 clones, roughly 70% seen once. The sequencing input was memory CD4+ T cells sorted from blood. These receptors originate from a man younger than 35 in good health. The CDR3 runs from the conserved cysteine through the conserved F or W. The D gene is left open where the match is weak. The size field is filled for only some rows; it gives once, few, many or a size class.

J gene,D gene,V gene,clone size,CDR3 DNA,CDR3 protein
TRBJ2-7,TRBD2,TRBV6-5,-,TGTGCCAGCAGTTATCGCGGGAGTAGTTACGAGCAGTACTTC,CASSYRGSSYEQYF
TRBJ1-6,-,TRBV5-1,-,TGCGCCAGCAGCCGGGACACGGTGGGTAATTCACCCCTCCACTTT,CASSRDTVGNSPLHF
TRBJ1-3,-,TRBV6-1,-,TGTGCCAGCAGCGTCCAATCTGGAAACACCATATATTTT,CASSVQSGNTIYF
TRBJ2-1,TRBD1,TRBV18,-,TGTGCCAGCTCACTTGACAGGGGTGGCTATTATGCGCAGTTCTTC,CASSLDRGGYYAQFF
TRBJ1-4,-,TRBV20-1,-,TGCAGTGCCCCCCTTGAGGAAAAACTGTTTTTT,CSAPLEEKLFF
TRBJ1-2,-,TRBV10-3,-,TGTGCCATCAGAAGGACAGAGGGGGAAAGTGGCTACACCTTC,CAIRRTEGESGYTF
TRBJ2-7,-,TRBV6-6,-,TGTGCCAGCAGTTACGCAGGATACTCCTACGAGCAGTACTTC,CASSYAGYSYEQYF
TRBJ2-2,-,TRBV30,-,TGTGCCTGGAGTGGTGGGGGCGTAAGGACCGGGGAGCTGTTTTTT,CAWSGGGVRTGELFF
TRBJ1-5,-,TRBV30,-,TGTGCCTGGAGCCAAACCCGGGGGCTTGGCAATCAGCCCCAGCATTTT,CAWSQTRGLGNQPQHF
TRBJ2-7,-,TRBV6-5,-,TGTGCCAGCAGTTACTCAGGGGGGAACTACGAGCAGTACTTC,CASSYSGGNYEQYF
TRBJ2-7,TRBD1,TRBV6-1,-,TGTGCCAGCAGTGATCCCGCAGGGGGCTCCTACGAGCAGTACTTC,CASSDPAGGSYEQYF
TRBJ1-2,-,TRBV7-9,-,TGTGCCAGCAGCTTGAGGCAGGGTGGCTACACCTTC,CASSLRQGGYTF
TRBJ2-1,-,TRBV7-6,-,TGTGCCAGCAGCTTACAACTTTGGAATGAGCAGTTCTTC,CASSLQLWNEQFF
TRBJ1-1,-,TRBV10-3,-,TGTGCCATCAGTGAGCCGTTGATGGTAGGTGAAGCTTTCTTT,CAISEPLMVGEAFF
TRBJ1-6,-,TRBV25-1,-,TGTGCCAGCAGTGATCTGGGGCGGTCTCGTCCGACCCTCCACTTT,CASSDLGRSRPTLHF
TRBJ1-2,-,TRBV4-1,-,TGCGCCAGCAGCCAAGTAGTCGTACAGGCTAACTATGGCTACACCTTC,CASSQVVVQANYGYTF
TRBJ1-1,-,TRBV7-3,-,TGTGCCAGCAGCACGACAGTGAACACTGAAGCTTTCTTT,CASSTTVNTEAFF
TRBJ1-5,-,TRBV28,few,TGTGCCAGCAGGAGGTCGAGCAATCAGCCCCAGCATTTT,CASRRSSNQPQHF
TRBJ1-5,-,TRBV10-3,-,TGTGCCATCAGTGAGTCAGGTTGGGTCGGTCAGCCCCAGCATTTT,CAISESGWVGQPQHF
TRBJ1-1,-,TRBV30,-,TGTGCCTGGAGGCCTACGGGGGGAGGGAACACTGAAGCTTTCTTT,CAWRPTGGGNTEAFF
TRBJ1-3,-,TRBV28,-,TGTGCCAGCAGATTATCCTTTCCGGAGGGACGGCACTCTGGAAACACCATATATTTT,CASRLSFPEGRHSGNTIYF
TRBJ2-5,-,TRBV2,-,TGTGCCAGCAGAGGAGGGGAGGAGACCCAGTACTTC,CASRGGEETQYF
TRBJ1-1,-,TRBV5-1,-,TGCGCCAGCAGCCCGATAGGGGCAACGGGCACTGAAGCTTTCTTT,CASSPIGATGTEAFF
TRBJ2-5,TRBD1,TRBV5-4,-,TGTGCCAGCAGAAAAGCAGGGGGCAACTGGGAGACCCAGTACTTC,CASRKAGGNWETQYF